This T cell receptor beta chain was profiled in a study of T cell responses to AZD1222 COVID-19 vaccine. Notes on this clone: Its target is unknown.

The data were produced by immunoSEQ multiplex PCR, yet TCRdb's version contains in-frame clones alone and is incomplete. The table lists 80,000 to 100,000 clones, around nine tenths of them singletons. Germline CDR1 MDHEN, CDR2 SYDVKM. With 1 base removed from V and 1 base from J, the gap between germline ends came to 8 bases. CDR3 length: 15 residues. Findings and limits, study-wide: As reported, nearly half of all spike-specific TCRs target variant regions that are unmutated.

The chain links TRBV28 to TRBJ1-5; D unclear. The TCR originated in an adult in good health. Source: peripheral blood, taken on day 0 of AZD1222 vaccination. CDR3 region: CASSLFLGSNQPQHF. The DNA for the CDR3 is TGTGCCAGCAGTTTATTTCTGGGGAGCAATCAGCCCCAGCATTTT.